This T cell receptor delta chain was identified during a study of gamma-delta T cells after stem cell transplantation. In this sample, this clone is medium-sized. TCRdb re-called the RT-PCR reads with CATT. The table shows about 5,400 delta-chain clones, with 9.8% occurring only once. This CDR3 contains 18 residues. The germline gives CDR1 GEAIGNYY, CDR2 EKD. With 0 bases clipped from V and 0 bases from J, the junction kept 12 bases outside the gene matches. The source material was gamma-delta T cells. V gene TRDV2 combines with J gene TRDJ1; TRDD3 matches 7 bases. The sequence derives from a human donor. It is not recorded whose cells these are; they may come from a transplant donor. Here the CDR3 reads CACDTVEMTGVDTDKLIF. Here the CDR3 DNA reads TGTGCCTGTGACACCGTTGAAATGACTGGGGTAGACACCGATAAACTCATCTTT.